This record concerns one TCR beta chain sequence. Its target is unknown. The data were obtained in a study of OX40 agonist ivuxolimab in advanced cancers. Background on the study: Under the entry rules, prior anti-PD-1, anti-PD-L1 or anti-CTLA-4 therapy was allowed, and roughly 39% had some. Study-level results: Dosing at 0.1 to 3.0 mg/kg was accompanied by clonal expansion of CD4+ and CD8+ blood T cells by week 6.

With V trimmed by 5 bases and J by 3 bases, 11 bases remained unmatched. The CDR3 consists of 17 residues. Looked up from germline, CDR1 is SGHVS and CDR2 is FNYEAQ. The protocol was immunoSEQ multiplex PCR, while the TCRdb copy is restricted to in-frame clones and leaves out a portion. The data hold about 120,000 clones, with 85% to 90% observed a single time. This receptor was identified in an adult with an advanced solid tumor such as melanoma, head and neck, liver or kidney cancer. The chain recombines TRBV7-6 with TRBJ1-1, with 11 bases aligning to TRBD1. This material consisted of CD4+ or CD8+ T cells sorted from blood, taken in a trial of the OX40 agonist ivuxolimab. This CDR3 is CASSNPRTGGMDTEAFF. The CDR3 region has the DNA TGTGCCAGCAGCAACCCTAGGACAGGGGGCATGGACACTGAAGCTTTCTTT. The full variable domain, in which reference TRBV7-6 and TRBJ1-1 provide the parts outside the CDR3, is GAGVSQSPRYKVTKRGQDVALRCDPISGHVSLYWYRQALGQGPEFLTYFNYEAQQDKSGLPNDRFSAERPEGSISTLTIQRTEQRDSAMYRCASSNPRTGGMDTEAFFGQGTRLTVV.